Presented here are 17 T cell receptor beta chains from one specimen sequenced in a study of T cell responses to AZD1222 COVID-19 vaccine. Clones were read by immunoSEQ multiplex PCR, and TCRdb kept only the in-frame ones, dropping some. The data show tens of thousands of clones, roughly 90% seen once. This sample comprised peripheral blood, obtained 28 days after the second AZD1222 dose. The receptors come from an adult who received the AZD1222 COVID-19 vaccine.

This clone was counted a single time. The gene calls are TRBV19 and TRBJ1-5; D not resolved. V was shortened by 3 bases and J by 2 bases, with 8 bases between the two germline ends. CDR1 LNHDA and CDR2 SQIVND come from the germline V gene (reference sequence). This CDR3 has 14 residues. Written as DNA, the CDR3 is TGTGCCAGTAGTATGAGGCAGGGCAATCAGCCCCAGCATTTT. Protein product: CASSMRQGNQPQHF. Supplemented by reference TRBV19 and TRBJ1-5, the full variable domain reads DGGITQSPKYLFRKEGQNVTLSCEQNLNHDAMYWYRQDPGQGLRLIYYSQIVNDFQKGDIAEGYSVSREKKESFPLTVTSAQKNPTAFYLCASSMRQGNQPQHFGDGTRLSIL.

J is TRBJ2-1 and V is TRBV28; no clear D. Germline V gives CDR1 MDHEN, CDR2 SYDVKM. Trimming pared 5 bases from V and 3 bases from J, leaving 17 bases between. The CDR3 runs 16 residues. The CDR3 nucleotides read TGTGCCAGCAGTGTATCCAGGTTACCCCGCTACAATGAGCAGTTCTTC. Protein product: CASSVSRLPRYNEQFF.

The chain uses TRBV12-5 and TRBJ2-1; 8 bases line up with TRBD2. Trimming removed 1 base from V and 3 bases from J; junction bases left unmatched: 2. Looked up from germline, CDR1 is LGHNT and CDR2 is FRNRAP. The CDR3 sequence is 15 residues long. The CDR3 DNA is TGTGCTAGTGGTTTGGGGGGACTAGGCTACAATGAGCAGTTCTTC. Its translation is CASGLGGLGYNEQFF.

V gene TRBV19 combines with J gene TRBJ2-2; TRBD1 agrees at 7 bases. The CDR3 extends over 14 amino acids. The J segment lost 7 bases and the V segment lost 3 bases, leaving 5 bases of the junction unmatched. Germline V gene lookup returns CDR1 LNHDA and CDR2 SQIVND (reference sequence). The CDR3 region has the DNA TGTGCCAGTAGTATCGACAGGGTCAGCGGGGAGCTGTTTTTT. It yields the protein CASSIDRVSGELFF. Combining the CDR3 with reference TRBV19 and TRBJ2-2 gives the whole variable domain DGGITQSPKYLFRKEGQNVTLSCEQNLNHDAMYWYRQDPGQGLRLIYYSQIVNDFQKGDIAEGYSVSREKKESFPLTVTSAQKNPTAFYLCASSIDRVSGELFFGEGSRLTVL.

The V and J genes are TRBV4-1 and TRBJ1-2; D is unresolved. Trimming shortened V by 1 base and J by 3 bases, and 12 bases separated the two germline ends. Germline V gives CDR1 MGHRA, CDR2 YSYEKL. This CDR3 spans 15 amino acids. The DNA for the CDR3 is TGCGCCAGCAGCCAAGGAGGAGGGTTGGACTATGGCTACACCTTC. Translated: CASSQGGGLDYGYTF.

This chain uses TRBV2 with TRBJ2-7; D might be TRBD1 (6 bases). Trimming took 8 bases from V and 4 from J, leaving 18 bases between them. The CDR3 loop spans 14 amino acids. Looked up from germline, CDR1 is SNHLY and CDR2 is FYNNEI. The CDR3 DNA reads TGTGCCAGCCGCCCAGGGGAAATTCAATACGAGCAGTACTTC. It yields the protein CASRPGEIQYEQYF.

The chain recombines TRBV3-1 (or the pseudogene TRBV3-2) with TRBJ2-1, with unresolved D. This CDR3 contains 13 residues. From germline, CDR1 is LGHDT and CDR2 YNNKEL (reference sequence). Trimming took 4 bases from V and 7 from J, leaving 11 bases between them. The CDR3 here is CASSPYPVNEQFF. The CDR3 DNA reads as TGTGCCAGCAGCCCATATCCCGTAAATGAGCAGTTCTTC.

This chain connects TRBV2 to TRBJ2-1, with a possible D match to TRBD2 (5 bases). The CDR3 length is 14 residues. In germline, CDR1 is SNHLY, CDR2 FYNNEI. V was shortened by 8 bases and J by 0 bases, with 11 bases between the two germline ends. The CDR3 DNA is TGTGCCAGCGGAGCGGAAAACTCCTACAATGAGCAGTTCTTC. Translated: CASGAENSYNEQFF.

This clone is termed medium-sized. The CDR3: CASSEDKANQPQHF. CDR3 sequence (DNA): TGTGCCAGCAGCGAGGACAAAGCCAATCAGCCCCAGCATTTT. The chain couples TRBV7-9 to TRBJ1-5; tentatively, D is TRBD1 (5 bases). Germline V gene lookup returns CDR1 SEHNR and CDR2 FQNEAQ (reference sequence). Trimming took 5 bases from V and 3 from J, leaving 11 bases between them. This CDR3 has 14 residues.

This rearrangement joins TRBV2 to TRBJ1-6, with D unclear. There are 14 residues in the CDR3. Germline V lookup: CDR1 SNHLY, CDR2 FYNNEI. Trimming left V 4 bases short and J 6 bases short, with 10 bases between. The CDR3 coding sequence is TGTGCCAGCAGTGGCCAGATAATTAATTCACCCCTCCACTTT. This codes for CASSGQIINSPLHF.

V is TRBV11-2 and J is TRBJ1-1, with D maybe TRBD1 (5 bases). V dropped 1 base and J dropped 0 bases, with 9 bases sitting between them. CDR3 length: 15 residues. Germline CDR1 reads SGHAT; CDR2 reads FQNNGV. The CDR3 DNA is TGTGCCAGCAGCTTAGGTAAGGGGATGAACACTGAAGCTTTCTTT. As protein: CASSLGKGMNTEAFF.

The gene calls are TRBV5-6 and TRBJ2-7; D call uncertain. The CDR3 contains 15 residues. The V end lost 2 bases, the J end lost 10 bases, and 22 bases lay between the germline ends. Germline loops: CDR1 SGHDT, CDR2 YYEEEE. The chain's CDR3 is CASSFRHPSSPSQYF. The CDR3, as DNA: TGTGCCAGCAGCTTTCGACACCCCTCATCCCCCAGTCAGTACTTC.

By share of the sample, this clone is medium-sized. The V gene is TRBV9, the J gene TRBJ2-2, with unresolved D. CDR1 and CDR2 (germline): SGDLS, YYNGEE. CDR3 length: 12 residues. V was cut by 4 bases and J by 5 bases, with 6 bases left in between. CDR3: CASSSRTGELFF. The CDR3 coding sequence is TGTGCCAGCAGCAGCAGGACCGGGGAGCTGTTTTTT.

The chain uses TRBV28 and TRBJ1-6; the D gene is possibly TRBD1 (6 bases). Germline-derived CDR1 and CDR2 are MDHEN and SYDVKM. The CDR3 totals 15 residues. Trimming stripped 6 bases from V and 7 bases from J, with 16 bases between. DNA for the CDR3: TGTGCCAGCAGCCATCACCAGGGGAACAATTCACCCCTCCACTTT. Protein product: CASSHHQGNNSPLHF.

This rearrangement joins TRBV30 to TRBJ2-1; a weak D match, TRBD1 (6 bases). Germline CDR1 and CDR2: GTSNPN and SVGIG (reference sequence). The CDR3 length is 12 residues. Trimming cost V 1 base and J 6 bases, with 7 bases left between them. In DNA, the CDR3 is TGTGCCTGGAGTGGAGGGGGCAATGAGCAGTTCTTC. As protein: CAWSGGGNEQFF. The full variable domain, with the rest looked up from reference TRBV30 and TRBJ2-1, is SQTIHQWPATLVQPVGSPLSLECTVEGTSNPNLYWYRQAAGRGLQLLFYSVGIGQISSEVPQNLSASRPQDRQFILSSKKLLLSDSGFYLCAWSGGGNEQFFGPGTRLTVL.

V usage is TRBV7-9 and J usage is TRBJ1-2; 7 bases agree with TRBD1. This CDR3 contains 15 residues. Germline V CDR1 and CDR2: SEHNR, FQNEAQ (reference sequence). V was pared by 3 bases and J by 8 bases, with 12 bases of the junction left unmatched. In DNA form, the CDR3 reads TGTGCCAGCAGCTTGGGACAGACCCCCCCGTCCGGCTACACCTTC. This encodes CASSLGQTPPSGYTF.

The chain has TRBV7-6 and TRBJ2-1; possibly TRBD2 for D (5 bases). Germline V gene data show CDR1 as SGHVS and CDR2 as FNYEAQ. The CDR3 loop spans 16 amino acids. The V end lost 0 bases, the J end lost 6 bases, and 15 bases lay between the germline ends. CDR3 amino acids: CASSLARASLLNEQFF. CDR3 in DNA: TGTGCCAGCAGCTTAGCGCGGGCTTCTCTCCTCAATGAGCAGTTCTTC.